A selection of T cell receptor beta chains follows, all from one sample in a study of cytomegalovirus exposure and HLA in healthy donors. Using immunoSEQ multiplex PCR, the repertoire was profiled, and TCRdb retains in-frame clones only, with some absent. The sample carries over 100,000 clones, under 80% recorded once. Sequenced: PBMCs. Source of these receptors: a woman in her fifties or sixties in good health and CMV-seropositive. Both conserved end residues are part of each CDR3.

>TRBJ1-2|TRBV9
CASSYDRGGYGYTF
>TRBJ2-5|TRBV2
CASFLAGLGETQYF
>TRBJ1-5|TRBV10-3
CAISGDRHNQPQHF
>TRBJ2-1|TRBV9
CASSVEAGGNNEQFF
>TRBJ2-7|TRBV5-8
CASSPWDTYYEQYF
>TRBJ2-2|TRBV13
CASSVWTSGAGTGELFF
>TRBJ1-5|TRBV19
CASTPGLLNQPQHF
>TRBJ2-7|TRBV5-1
CASSLEGQGSNEQYF
>TRBJ1-4|TRBV7-2
CASSPRGQGDEKLFF
>TRBJ1-2|TRBV10-3
CAISEGKEVGYTF
>TRBJ2-3|TRBV19
CASGQGNNPSTDTQYF
>TRBJ1-5|TRBV27
CASRTGVYSNQPQHF
>TRBJ2-7|TRBV5-1
CASSLTGGLQEQYF
>TRBJ1-5|TRBV2
CASSELTGSIQPQHF
>TRBJ2-2|TRBV19
CASSGTVNTGELFF
>TRBJ2-1|TRBV14
CASSQERYNEQFF
>TRBJ2-7|TRBV6-5
CASRDRFYEQYF
>TRBJ2-7|TRBV2
CASSAEPSGGPYEQYF
>TRBJ2-6|TRBV9
CASSVVREGTGTTAGANVLTF
>TRBJ2-7|TRBV4-2
CASSQGSGYEQYF
>TRBJ2-2|TRBV15
CATSPRGDTGELFF
>TRBJ2-6|TRBV10-3
CAINGGDASGANGLTF
>TRBJ1-5|TRBV19
CASSRGQGNQPQHF
>TRBJ1-1|TRBV7-8
CASSLGTGVNTEAFF
>TRBJ2-7|TRBV23-1
CASSQSWFRGYEQYF
>TRBJ2-7|TRBV19
CASSIMGAGEQYF
>TRBJ2-5|TRBV6-1
CASSEWRGRTSDVRETQYF
>TRBJ2-5|TRBV6-6
CASSRLAGGGETQYF
>TRBJ1-3|TRBV27
CASSLGQGDWNTIYF
>TRBJ2-3|TRBV2
CASLFELAGTDTQYF
>TRBJ2-5|TRBV29-1
CSVALEGGAQYF
>TRBJ2-7|TRBV18
CASSPPGSVVRGSYEQYF
>TRBJ1-5|TRBV6-1
CASTPTGNQPQHF
>TRBJ2-3|TRBV2
CASRFSGGPRSTDTQYF
>TRBJ2-3|TRBV13
CASTLDSQSDTQYF
>TRBJ2-5|TRBV7-2
CASSLWSGSRPDRQETQYF
>TRBJ1-1|TRBV7-2
CASSLPKGATEAFF
>TRBJ2-1|TRBV7-9
CASSLSGNEQFF
>TRBJ2-3|TRBV5-4
CASSRGGTSGSATDTQYF
>TRBJ2-3|TRBV7-9
CASSFRDRVTDTQYF
>TRBJ1-5|TRBV12-5
CASQGSRRSNQPQHF
>TRBJ2-7|TRBV6-6
CASSLSSYEQYF
>TRBJ2-5|TRBV2
CASRSGYQTQYF
>TRBJ1-1|TRBV5-4
CASSYGWRNTEAFF
>TRBJ1-2|TRBV5-1
CASRETGRYGYTF
>TRBJ2-6|TRBV2
CASRRVDSPGANGLTF
>TRBJ1-1|TRBV5-6
CASSLQGAGIGVTEAFF
>TRBJ2-3|TRBV7-3
CASSLTAGGPGDTQYF
>TRBJ2-7|TRBV2
CASSGGGAASYEQYF
>TRBJ2-1|TRBV7-2
CASSLSGNEQFF
>TRBJ1-2|TRBV15
CATSRDGTANYGYTF
>TRBJ2-1|TRBV6-6
CASSPSTSGDEQFF
>TRBJ2-1|TRBV7-9
CASAAWSLLGTEYNEQFF